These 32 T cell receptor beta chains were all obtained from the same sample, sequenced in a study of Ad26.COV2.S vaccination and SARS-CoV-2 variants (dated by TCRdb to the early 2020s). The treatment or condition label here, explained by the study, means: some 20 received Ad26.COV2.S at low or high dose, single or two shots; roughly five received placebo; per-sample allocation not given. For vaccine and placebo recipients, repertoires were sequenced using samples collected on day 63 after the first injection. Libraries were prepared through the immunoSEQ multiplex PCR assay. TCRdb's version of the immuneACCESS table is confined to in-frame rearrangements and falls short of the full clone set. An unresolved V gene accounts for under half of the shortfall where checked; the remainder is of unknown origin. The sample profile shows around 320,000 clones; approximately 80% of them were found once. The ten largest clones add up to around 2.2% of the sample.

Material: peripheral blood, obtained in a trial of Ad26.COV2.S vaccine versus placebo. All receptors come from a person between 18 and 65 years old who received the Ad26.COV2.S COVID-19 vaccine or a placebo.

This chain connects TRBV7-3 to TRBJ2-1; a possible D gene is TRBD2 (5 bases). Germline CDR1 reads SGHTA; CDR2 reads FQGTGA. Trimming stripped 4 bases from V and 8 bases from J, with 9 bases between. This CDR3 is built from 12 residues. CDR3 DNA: TGTGCCAGCAGCTCCAGCGGCCATGAGCAGTTCTTC. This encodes CASSSSGHEQFF.

CDR3 amino acids: CAWSARGAGDTQYF. In nucleotides, the CDR3 is TGTGCCTGGAGTGCTCGGGGGGCGGGAGATACGCAGTATTTT. The V call is TRBV30, the J call TRBJ2-3; D perhaps matches TRBD2 (7 bases). Trimming left V 1 base short and J 5 bases short, with 13 bases between. CDR1 and CDR2 (germline): GTSNPN, SVGIG (reference sequence). The length of the CDR3 is 14 residues.

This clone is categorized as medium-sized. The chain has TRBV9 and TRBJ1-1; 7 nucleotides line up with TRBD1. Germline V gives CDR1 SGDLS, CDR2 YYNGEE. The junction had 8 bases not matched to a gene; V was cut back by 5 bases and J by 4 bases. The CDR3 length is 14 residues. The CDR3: CASSYRGRGTEAFF. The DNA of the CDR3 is TGTGCCAGCAGTTACAGGGGTCGGGGCACTGAAGCTTTCTTT.

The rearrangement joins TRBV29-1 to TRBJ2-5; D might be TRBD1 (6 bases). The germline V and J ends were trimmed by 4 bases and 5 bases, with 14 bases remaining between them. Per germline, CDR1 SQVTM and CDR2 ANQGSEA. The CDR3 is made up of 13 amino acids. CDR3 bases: TGCAGCGTTGCCACAGGGTATTGGGAGACCCAGTACTTC. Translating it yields CSVATGYWETQYF.

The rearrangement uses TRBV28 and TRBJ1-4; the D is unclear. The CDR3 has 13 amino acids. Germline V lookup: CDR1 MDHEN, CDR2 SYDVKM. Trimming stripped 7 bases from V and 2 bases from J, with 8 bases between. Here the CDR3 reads CASKGRTNEKLFF. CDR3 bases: TGTGCCAGCAAGGGCAGGACTAATGAAAAACTGTTTTTT.

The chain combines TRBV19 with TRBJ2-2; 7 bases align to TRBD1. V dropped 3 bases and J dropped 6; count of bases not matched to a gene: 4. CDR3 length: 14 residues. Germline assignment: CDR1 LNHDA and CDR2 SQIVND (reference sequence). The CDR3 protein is CASSIDRAAGELFF. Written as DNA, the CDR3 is TGTGCCAGTAGTATCGACAGGGCCGCCGGGGAGCTGTTTTTT. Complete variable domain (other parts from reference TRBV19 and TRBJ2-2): DGGITQSPKYLFRKEGQNVTLSCEQNLNHDAMYWYRQDPGQGLRLIYYSQIVNDFQKGDIAEGYSVSREKKESFPLTVTSAQKNPTAFYLCASSIDRAAGELFFGEGSRLTVL.

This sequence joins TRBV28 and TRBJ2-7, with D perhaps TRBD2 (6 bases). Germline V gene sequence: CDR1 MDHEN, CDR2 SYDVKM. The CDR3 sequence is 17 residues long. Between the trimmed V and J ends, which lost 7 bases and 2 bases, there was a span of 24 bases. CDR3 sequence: CASTKNSIGEVTYEQYF. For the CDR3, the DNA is TGTGCCAGCACCAAAAACAGCATAGGGGAGGTTACCTACGAGCAGTACTTC. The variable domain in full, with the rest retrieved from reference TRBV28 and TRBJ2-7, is DVKVTQSSRYLVKRTGEKVFLECVQDMDHENMFWYRQDPGLGLRLIYFSYDVKMKEKGDIPEGYSVSREKKERFSLILESASTNQTSMYLCASTKNSIGEVTYEQYFGPGTRLTVT.

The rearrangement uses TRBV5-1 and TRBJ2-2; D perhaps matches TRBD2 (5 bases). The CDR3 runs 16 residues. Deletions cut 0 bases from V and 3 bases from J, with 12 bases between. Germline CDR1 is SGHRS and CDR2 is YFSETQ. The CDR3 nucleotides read TGCGCCAGCAGCTTGGTTTCTGGCGGGTACACCGGGGAGCTGTTTTTT. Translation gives CASSLVSGGYTGELFF.

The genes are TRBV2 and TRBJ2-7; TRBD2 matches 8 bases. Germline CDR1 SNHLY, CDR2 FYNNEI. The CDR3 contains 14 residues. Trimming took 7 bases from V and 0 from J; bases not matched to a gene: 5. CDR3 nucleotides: TGTGCCAGCATGCGGCGGGGGGACTCCTACGAGCAGTACTTC. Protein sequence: CASMRRGDSYEQYF.

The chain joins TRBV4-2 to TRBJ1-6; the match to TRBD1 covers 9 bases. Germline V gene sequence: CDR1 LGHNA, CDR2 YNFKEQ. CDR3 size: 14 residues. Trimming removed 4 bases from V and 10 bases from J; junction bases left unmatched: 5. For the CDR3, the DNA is TGTGCCAGCAGCCCGGGACAGGGTAGCTCACCCCTCCACTTT. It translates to CASSPGQGSSPLHF.

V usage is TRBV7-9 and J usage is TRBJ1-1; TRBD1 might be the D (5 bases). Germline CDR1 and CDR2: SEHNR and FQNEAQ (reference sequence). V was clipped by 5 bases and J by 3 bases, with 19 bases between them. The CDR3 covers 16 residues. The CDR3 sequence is CASSPSTAFGDTEAFF. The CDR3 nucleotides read TGTGCCAGCAGCCCCTCGACAGCCTTCGGGGACACTGAAGCTTTCTTT.

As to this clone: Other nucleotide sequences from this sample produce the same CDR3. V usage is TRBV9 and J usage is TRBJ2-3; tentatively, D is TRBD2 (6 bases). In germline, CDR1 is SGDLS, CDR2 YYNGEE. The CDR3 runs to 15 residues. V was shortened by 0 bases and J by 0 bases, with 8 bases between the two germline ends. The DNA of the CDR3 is TGTGCCAGCAGCGTAGAAGGGAGGAGCACAGATACGCAGTATTTT. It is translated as CASSVEGRSTDTQYF.

For the CDR3, the DNA is TGTGCCAGCGGGAGGGGTTACCAAGAGACCCAGTACTTC. Amino acids: CASGRGYQETQYF. The chain links TRBV9 to TRBJ2-5, with 7 bases matching TRBD2. V dropped 7 bases and J dropped 0; count of bases not matched to a gene: 3. This CDR3 has 13 amino acids. The V gene's germline CDR1 is SGDLS and CDR2 YYNGEE.

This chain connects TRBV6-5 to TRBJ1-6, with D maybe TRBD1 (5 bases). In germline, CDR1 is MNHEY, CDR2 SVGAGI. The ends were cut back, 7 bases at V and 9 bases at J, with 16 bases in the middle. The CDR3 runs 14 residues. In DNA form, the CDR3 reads TGTGCCAGCACCACGCGGGGGATAGGTTCACCCCTCCACTTT. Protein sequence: CASTTRGIGSPLHF.

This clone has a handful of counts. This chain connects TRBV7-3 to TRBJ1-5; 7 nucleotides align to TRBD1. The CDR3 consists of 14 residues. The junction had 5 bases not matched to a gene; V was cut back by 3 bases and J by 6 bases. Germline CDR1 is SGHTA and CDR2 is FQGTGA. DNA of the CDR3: TGTGCCAGCAGCTTTGACAGGGTCCTTCAGCCCCAGCATTTT. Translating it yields CASSFDRVLQPQHF. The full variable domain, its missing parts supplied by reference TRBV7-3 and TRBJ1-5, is GAGVSQTPSNKVTEKGKYVELRCDPISGHTALYWYRQSLGQGPEFLIYFQGTGAADDSGLPNDRFFAVRPEGSVSTLKIQRTERGDSAVYLCASSFDRVLQPQHFGDGTRLSIL.

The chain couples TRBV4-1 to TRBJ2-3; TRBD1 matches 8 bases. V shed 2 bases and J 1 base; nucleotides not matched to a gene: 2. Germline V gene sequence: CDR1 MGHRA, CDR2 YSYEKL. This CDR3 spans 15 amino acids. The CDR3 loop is CASSQKTGGTDTQYF. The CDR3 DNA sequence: TGCGCCAGCAGCCAAAAGACAGGGGGCACAGATACGCAGTATTTT.

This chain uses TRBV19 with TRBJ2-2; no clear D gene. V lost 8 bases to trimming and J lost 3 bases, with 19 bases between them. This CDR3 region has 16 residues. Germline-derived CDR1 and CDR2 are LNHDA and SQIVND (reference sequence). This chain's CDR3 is CASSIGRVVDTGELFF. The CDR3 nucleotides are TGTGCCAGTTCGATAGGACGCGTGGTGGACACCGGGGAGCTGTTTTTT.

The CDR3 DNA sequence: TGTGCCAGCAGTGGGACAGGGGTCTTCAATCAGCCCCAGCATTTT. Protein product: CASSGTGVFNQPQHF. This rearrangement joins TRBV25-1 to TRBJ1-5, with 9 bases fitting TRBD1. The V gene end was trimmed by 4 bases and the J gene end by 3 bases; junction bases not matched to a gene: 4. This CDR3 spans 15 amino acids. The germline V gene encodes CDR1 MGHDK and CDR2 SYGVNS.

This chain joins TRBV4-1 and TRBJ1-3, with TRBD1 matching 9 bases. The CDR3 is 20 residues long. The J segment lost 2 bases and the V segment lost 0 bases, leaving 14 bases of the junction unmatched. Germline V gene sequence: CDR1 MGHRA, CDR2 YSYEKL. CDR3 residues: CASSQEGTGLSFGPGNTIYF. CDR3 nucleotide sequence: TGCGCCAGCAGCCAAGAGGGGACAGGGTTGTCGTTTGGACCTGGAAACACCATATATTTT.

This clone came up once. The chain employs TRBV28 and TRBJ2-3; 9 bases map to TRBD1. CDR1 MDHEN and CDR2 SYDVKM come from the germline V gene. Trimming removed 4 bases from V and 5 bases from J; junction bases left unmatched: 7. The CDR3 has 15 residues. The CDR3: CASSYRGQGLDTQYF. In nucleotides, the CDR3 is TGTGCCAGCAGTTATAGGGGACAGGGCTTAGATACGCAGTATTTT.

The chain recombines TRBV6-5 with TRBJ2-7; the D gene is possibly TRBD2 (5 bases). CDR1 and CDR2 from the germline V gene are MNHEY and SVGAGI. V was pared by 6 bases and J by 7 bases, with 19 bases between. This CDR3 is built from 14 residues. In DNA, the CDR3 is TGTGCCAGCAGACCCCGGGGATCCTCGTGGGAGCAGTACTTC. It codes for CASRPRGSSWEQYF.

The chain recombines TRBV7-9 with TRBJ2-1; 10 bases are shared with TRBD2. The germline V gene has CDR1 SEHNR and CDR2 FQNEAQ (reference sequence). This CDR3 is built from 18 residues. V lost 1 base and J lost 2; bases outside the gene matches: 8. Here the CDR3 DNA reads TGTGCCAGCAGCTTAGTTACTAGCGGGGCACCAACCTACAATGAGCAGTTCTTC. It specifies CASSLVTSGAPTYNEQFF. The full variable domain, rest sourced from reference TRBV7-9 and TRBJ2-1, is DTGVSQNPRHKITKRGQNVTFRCDPISEHNRLYWYRQTLGQGPEFLTYFQNEAQLEKSRLLSDRFSAERPKGSFSTLEIQRTEQGDSAMYLCASSLVTSGAPTYNEQFFGPGTRLTVL.

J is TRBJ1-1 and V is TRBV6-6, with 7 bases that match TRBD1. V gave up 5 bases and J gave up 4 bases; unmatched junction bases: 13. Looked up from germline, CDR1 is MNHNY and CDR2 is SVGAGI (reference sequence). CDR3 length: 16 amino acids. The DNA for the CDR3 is TGTGCCAGCAGTAGGGGGACAGCGATCGAGGGCACTGAAGCTTTCTTT. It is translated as CASSRGTAIEGTEAFF.

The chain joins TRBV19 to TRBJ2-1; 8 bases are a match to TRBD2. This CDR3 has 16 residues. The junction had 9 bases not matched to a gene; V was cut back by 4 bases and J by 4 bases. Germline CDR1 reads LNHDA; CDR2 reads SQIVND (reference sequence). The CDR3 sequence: CASSKGSGGIYNEQFF. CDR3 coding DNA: TGTGCCAGTAGTAAAGGGAGCGGGGGTATATACAATGAGCAGTTCTTC.

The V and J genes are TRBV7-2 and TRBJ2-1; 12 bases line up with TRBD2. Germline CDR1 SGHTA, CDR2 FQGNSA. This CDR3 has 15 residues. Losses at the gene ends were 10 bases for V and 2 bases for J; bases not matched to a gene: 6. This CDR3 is CAIGLAGSPYNEQFF. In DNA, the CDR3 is TGTGCCATAGGACTAGCGGGGTCCCCCTACAATGAGCAGTTCTTC. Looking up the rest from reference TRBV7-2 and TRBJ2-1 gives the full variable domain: GAGVSQSPSNKVTEKGKDVELRCDPISGHTALYWYRQSLGQGLEFLIYFQGNSAPDKSGLPSDRFSAERTGGSVSTLTIQRTQQEDSAVYLCAIGLAGSPYNEQFFGPGTRLTVL.

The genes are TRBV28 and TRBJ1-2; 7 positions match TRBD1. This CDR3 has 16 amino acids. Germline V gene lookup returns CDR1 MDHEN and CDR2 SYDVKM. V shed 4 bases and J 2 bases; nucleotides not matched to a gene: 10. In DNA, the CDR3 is TGTGCCAGCAGTTCTATTGGGGACAGTGGGAACTATGGCTACACCTTC. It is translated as CASSSIGDSGNYGYTF.

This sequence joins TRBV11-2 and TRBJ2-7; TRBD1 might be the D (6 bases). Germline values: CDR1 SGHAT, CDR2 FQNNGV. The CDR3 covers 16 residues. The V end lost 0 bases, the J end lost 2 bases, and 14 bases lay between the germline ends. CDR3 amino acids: CASSLDGETGPYEQYF. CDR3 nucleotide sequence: TGTGCCAGCAGCTTAGATGGGGAGACAGGACCCTACGAGCAGTACTTC.

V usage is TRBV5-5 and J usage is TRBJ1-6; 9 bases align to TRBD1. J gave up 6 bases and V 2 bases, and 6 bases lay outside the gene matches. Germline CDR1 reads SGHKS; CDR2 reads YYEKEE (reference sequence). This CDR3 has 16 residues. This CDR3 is CASSLEGTGINSPLHF. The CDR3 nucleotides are TGTGCCAGCAGCTTAGAAGGGACAGGGATTAATTCACCCCTCCACTTT.

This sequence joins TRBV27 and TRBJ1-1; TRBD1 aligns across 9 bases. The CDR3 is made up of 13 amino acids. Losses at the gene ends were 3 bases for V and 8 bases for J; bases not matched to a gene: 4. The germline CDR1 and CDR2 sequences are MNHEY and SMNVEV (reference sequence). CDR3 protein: CASSFRTGVEAFF. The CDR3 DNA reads TGTGCCAGCAGTTTCCGGACAGGGGTAGAAGCTTTCTTT.

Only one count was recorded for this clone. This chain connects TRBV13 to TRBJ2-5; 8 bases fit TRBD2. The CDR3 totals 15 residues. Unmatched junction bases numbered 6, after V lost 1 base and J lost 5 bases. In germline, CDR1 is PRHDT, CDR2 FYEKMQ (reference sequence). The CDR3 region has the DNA TGTGCCAGCAGCTTAGATGGGACTAGGGTGGAGACCCAGTACTTC. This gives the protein CASSLDGTRVETQYF.

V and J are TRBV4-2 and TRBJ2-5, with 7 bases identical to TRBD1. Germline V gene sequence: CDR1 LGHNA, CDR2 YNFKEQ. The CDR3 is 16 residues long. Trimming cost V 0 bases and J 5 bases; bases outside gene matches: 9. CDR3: CASSQDGDSRGETQYF. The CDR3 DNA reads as TGTGCCAGCAGCCAAGACGGGGACAGCCGTGGGGAGACCCAGTACTTC.

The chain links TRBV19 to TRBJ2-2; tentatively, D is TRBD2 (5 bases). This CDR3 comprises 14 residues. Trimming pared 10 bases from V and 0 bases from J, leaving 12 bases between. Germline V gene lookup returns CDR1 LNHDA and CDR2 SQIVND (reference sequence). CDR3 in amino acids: CATTTFANTGELFF. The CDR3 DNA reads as TGTGCCACGACTACGTTCGCGAACACCGGGGAGCTGTTTTTT.